The clone carrying this TCR beta chain has at least ten counts. This specimen belongs to a study of T cells after yellow fever vaccination. Background on the study: The authors prepared low-cell-number fractions using SMART-Seq v4 Ultra Low Input.

In TCRdb, the 5' RACE reads were re-called with MiXCR into one record per CDR3 protein. The sample yields 29,000 or so distinct CDR3 sequences, approximately 6% seen once. The length of the CDR3 is 15 residues. V lost 3 bases and J 4 bases, leaving 17 bases between the germline ends. Germline V gene sequence: CDR1 SQVTM, CDR2 ANQGSEA. Whole-study results and caveats: Abundant clonotypes from the bulk population could get into FACS-sorted repertoires as contaminants.

J is TRBJ2-3 and V is TRBV29-1; D possibly corresponds to TRBD2 (7 bases). The source was PBMCs, either bulk or a sorted T-cell subset (CD4+, CD8+, memory, or dextramer-sorted; not recorded which), collected on the day of the yellow fever booster vaccination. This receptor was identified in a man under 40 who received the YFV17D yellow fever vaccine. The CDR3 sequence is CSVDDGGRAPDTQYF. The CDR3 bases are TGCAGCGTTGATGACGGGGGGCGCGCACCAGATACGCAGTATTTT.